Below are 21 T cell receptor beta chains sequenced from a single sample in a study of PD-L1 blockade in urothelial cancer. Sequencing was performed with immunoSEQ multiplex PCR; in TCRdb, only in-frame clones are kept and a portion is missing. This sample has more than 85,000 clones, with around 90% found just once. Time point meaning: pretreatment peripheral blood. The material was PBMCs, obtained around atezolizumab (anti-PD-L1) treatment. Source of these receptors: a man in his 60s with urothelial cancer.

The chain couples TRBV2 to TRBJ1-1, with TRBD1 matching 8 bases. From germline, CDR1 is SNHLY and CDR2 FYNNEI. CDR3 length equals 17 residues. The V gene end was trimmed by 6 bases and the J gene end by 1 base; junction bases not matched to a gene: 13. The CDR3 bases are TGTGCCAGCAGCGAAACAAAGACAGGGGCCGGGAACACTGAAGCTTTCTTT. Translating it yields CASSETKTGAGNTEAFF.

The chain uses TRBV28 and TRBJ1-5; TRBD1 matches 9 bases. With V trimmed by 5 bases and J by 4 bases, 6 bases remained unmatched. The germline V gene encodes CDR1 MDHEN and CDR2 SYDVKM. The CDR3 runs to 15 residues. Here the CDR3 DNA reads TGTGCCAGCAGTAGAACAGGGGGCGAGAATCAGCCCCAGCATTTT. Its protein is CASSRTGGENQPQHF.

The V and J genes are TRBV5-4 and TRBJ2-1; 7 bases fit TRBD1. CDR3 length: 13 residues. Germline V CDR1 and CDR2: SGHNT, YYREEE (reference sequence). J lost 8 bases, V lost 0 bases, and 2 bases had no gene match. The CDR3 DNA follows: TGTGCCAGCAGCTTGGGACAGGGCGATGAGCAGTTCTTC. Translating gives CASSLGQGDEQFF.

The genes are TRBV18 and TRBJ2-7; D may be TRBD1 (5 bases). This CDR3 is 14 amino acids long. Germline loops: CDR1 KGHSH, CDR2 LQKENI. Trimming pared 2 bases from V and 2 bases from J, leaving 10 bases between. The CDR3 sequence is CASSPGVTAYEQYF. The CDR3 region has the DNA TGTGCCAGCTCACCAGGGGTGACAGCCTACGAGCAGTACTTC.

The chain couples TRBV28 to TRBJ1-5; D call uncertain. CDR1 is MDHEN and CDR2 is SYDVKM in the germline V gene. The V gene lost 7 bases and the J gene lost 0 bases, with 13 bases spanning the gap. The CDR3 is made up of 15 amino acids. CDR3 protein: CASNRHRDSNQPQHF. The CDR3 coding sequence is TGTGCCAGCAATCGACACAGAGATAGCAATCAGCCCCAGCATTTT.

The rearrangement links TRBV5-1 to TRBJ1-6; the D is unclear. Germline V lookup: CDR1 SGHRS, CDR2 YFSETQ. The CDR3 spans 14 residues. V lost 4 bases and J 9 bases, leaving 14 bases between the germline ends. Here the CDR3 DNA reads TGCGCCAGCAGCGCCACCCAAAACGGTTCACCCCTCCACTTT. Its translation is CASSATQNGSPLHF. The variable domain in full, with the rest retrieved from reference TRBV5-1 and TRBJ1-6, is KAGVTQTPRYLIKTRGQQVTLSCSPISGHRSVSWYQQTPGQGLQFLFEYFSETQRNKGNFPGRFSGRQFSNSRSEMNVSTLELGDSALYLCASSATQNGSPLHFGNGTRLTVT.

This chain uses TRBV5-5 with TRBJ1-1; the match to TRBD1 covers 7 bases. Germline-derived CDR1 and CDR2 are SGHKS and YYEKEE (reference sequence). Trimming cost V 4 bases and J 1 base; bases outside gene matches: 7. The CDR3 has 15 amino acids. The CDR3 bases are TGTGCCAGCAGCCCGCTGACAGGGCGGAACACTGAAGCTTTCTTT. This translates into CASSPLTGRNTEAFF.

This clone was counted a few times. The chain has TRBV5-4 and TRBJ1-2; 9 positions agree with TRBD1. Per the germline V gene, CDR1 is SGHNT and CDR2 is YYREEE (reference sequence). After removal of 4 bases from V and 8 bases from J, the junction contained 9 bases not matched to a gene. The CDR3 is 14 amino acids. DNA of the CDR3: TGTGCCAGCAGCCCCCAACAGGGGGCGCAAGGCTACACCTTC. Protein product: CASSPQQGAQGYTF.

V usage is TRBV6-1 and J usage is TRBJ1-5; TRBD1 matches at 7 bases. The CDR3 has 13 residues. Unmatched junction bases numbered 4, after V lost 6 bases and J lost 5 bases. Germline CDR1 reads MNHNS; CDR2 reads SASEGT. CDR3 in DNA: TGTGCCAGCAGCCTAGACAGGGATCAGCCCCAGCATTTT. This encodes CASSLDRDQPQHF.

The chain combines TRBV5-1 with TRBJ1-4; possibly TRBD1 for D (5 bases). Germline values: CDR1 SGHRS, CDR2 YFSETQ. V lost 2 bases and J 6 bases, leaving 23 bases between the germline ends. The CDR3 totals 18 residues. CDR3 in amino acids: CASSLRGQRLSSDEKLFF. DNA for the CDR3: TGCGCCAGCAGCTTACGAGGACAACGCCTAAGTTCAGATGAAAAACTGTTTTTT.

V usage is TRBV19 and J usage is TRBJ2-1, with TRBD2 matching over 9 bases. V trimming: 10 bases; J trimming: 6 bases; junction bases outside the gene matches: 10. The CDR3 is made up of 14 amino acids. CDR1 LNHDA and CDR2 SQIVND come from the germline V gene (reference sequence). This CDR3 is CATHSGRGGNEQFF. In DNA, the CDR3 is TGTGCCACCCATAGCGGGAGAGGGGGCAATGAGCAGTTCTTC.

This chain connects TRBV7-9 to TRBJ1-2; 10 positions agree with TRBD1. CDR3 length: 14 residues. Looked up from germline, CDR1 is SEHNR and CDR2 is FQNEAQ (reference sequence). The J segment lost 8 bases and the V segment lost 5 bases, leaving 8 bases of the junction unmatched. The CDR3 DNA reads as TGTGCCAGCAGCCGCCGACAGGGGGCGTTCGGCTACACCTTC. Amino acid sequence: CASSRRQGAFGYTF.

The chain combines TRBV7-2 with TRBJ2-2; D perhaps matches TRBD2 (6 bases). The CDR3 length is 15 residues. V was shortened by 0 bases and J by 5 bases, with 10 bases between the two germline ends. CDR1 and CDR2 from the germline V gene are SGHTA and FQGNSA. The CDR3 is CASSLAGGDTGELFF. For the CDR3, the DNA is TGTGCCAGCAGCTTAGCGGGGGGAGATACCGGGGAGCTGTTTTTT.

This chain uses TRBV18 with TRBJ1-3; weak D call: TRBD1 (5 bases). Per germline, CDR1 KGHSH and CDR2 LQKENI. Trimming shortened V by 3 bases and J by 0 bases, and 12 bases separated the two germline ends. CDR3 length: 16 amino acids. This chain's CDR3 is CASSPFGGGSGNTIYF. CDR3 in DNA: TGTGCCAGCTCACCCTTCGGGGGAGGCTCTGGAAACACCATATATTTT.

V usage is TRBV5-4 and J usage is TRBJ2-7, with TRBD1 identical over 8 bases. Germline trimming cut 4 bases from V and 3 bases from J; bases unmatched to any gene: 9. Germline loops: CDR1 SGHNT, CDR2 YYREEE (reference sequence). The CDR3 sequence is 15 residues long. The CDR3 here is CASSPPGTGFYEQYF. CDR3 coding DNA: TGTGCCAGCAGCCCACCCGGGACAGGCTTCTACGAGCAGTACTTC.

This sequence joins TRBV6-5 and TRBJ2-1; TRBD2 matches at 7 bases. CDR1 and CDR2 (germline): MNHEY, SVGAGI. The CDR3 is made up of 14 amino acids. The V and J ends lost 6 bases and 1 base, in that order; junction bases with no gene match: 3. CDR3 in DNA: TGTGCCAGCAGCGGGAGGAGGTCCTACAATGAGCAGTTCTTC. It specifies CASSGRRSYNEQFF.

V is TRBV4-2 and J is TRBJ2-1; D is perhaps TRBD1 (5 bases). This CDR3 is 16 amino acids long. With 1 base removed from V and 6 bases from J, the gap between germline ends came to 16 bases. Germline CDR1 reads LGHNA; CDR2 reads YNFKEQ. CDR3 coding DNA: TGTGCCAGCAGCCAAGGGACCGGACAAGTCAGCAATGAGCAGTTCTTC. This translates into CASSQGTGQVSNEQFF.

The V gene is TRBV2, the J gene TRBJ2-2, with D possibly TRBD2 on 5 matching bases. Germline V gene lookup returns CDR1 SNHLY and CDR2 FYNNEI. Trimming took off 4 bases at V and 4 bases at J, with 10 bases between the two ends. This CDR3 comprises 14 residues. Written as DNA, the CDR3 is TGTGCCAGCAGTGTTCTAGGGAGCACCGGGGAGCTGTTTTTT. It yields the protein CASSVLGSTGELFF.

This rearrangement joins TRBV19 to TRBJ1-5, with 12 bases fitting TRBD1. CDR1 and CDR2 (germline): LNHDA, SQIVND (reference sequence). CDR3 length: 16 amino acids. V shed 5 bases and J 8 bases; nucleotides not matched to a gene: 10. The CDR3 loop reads CASSSVGTGGREPQHF. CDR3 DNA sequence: TGTGCCAGTAGTTCCGTTGGGACAGGGGGCAGGGAGCCCCAGCATTTT.

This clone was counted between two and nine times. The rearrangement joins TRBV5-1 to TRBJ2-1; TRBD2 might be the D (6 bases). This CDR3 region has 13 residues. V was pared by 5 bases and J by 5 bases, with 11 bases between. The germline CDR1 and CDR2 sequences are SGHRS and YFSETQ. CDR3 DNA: TGCGCCAGCAGTATGGGAGGCGACAATGAGCAGTTCTTC. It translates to CASSMGGDNEQFF.

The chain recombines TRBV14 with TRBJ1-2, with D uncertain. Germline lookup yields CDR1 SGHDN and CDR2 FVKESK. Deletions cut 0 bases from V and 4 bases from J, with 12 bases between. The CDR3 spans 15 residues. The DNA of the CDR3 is TGTGCCAGCAGCCAAGATATTGGAGGGCGCTATGGCTACACCTTC. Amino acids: CASSQDIGGRYGYTF.